This TCR beta chain was obtained from a study of blood T cell repertoires in COVID-19. Study summary: Whether acute or convalescent, the COVID-19 samples came from the United States, Italy and Spain. PBMCs, B-cell-depleted T cells, or T cells provided the cDNA or gDNA that made up the material.

Cohort placement rested on clinical history that participants reported themselves. Original data processing: Amplification from reference gene primers served as the basis for estimated nucleated cell counts. TCRdb keeps only in-frame clones here, not all; method: immunoSEQ multiplex PCR. D and trimming were read from the DNA, whereas the V and J calls and clone size are those reported in that table. The sample comprises roughly 240,000 clones, about 87% of which are singletons, and 2% to 2.5% rests with the top ten. Sequencing used PBMCs or T cells enriched from blood (not recorded which). This sequence originates from a woman aged 40 to 50 with acute COVID-19.

The CDR3 DNA is TGTGCCAGCTCACCGGGGGTCGGACAGGGCGAAGCTTTCTTT. This translates into CASSPGVGQGEAFF. The V gene is TRBV18, the J gene TRBJ1-1; TRBD1 agrees at 8 bases. The germline V gene has CDR1 KGHSH and CDR2 LQKENI. J was trimmed by 8 bases and V by 3 bases; bases with no gene match: 8. The CDR3 totals 14 residues.